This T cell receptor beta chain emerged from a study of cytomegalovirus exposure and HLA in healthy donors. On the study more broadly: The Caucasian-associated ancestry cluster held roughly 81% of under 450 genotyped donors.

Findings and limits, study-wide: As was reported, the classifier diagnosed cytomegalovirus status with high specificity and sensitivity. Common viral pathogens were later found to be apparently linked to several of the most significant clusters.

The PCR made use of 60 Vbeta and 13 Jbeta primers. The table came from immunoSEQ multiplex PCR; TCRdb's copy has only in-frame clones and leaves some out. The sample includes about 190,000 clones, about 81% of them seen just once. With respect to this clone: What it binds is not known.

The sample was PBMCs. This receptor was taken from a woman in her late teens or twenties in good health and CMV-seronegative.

This CDR3 is CASSPGDGTFLPSSNEQFF. Here the CDR3 DNA reads TGTGCCAGCAGCCCCGGTGACGGGACATTTCTCCCTTCGAGCAATGAGCAGTTCTTC. V usage is TRBV7-9 and J usage is TRBJ2-1; possibly TRBD1 for D (6 bases). Trimming removed 5 bases from V and 6 bases from J, with 29 bases in between. This CDR3 is 19 amino acids long. Germline-derived CDR1 and CDR2 are SEHNR and FQNEAQ (reference sequence). The full variable domain, with the rest looked up from reference TRBV7-9 and TRBJ2-1, is DTGVSQNPRHKITKRGQNVTFRCDPISEHNRLYWYRQTLGQGPEFLTYFQNEAQLEKSRLLSDRFSAERPKGSFSTLEIQRTEQGDSAMYLCASSPGDGTFLPSSNEQFFGPGTRLTVL.